These 20 T cell receptor beta chains were sequenced from one sample in a study of T cells in tumors after PD-1 blockade. The protocol was immunoSEQ multiplex PCR, while the TCRdb copy is restricted to in-frame clones and leaves out a portion. Of about 63,000 clones listed, roughly 70% are singletons. This specimen consisted of PBMCs, obtained after anti-PD-1 treatment. Receptor source: a human donor with basal cell carcinoma.

This clone appeared a single time. The chain employs TRBV3-1 (or the pseudogene TRBV3-2) and TRBJ2-3, with TRBD2 identical over 11 bases. This CDR3 has 16 residues. V lost 0 bases, J lost 5 bases, and 4 bases stayed unmatched. CDR1 and CDR2 (germline): LGHDT, YNNKEL (reference sequence). Written as DNA, the CDR3 is TGTGCCAGCAGCCAAGAAGCTAGCGGGGGGCGAGATACGCAGTATTTT. Protein: CASSQEASGGRDTQYF.

The rearrangement uses TRBV12-5 and TRBJ2-3; 7 positions match TRBD2. V gave up 6 bases and J gave up 4 bases; unmatched junction bases: 16. Germline V gene sequence: CDR1 LGHNT, CDR2 FRNRAP. The CDR3 covers 17 residues. CDR3 protein: CASGSPTSALVSDTQYF. The DNA of the CDR3 is TGTGCTAGTGGATCCCCTACTAGCGCCCTGGTGTCAGATACGCAGTATTTT.

This chain connects TRBV2 to TRBJ1-6, with 11 bases aligning to TRBD1. CDR1 SNHLY and CDR2 FYNNEI come from the germline V gene. This CDR3 has 17 amino acids. The junction had 5 bases not matched to a gene; V was cut back by 2 bases and J by 5 bases. The CDR3 DNA reads as TGTGCCAGCAGTGAAAGGACAGGGGGCATCGATAATTCACCCCTCCACTTT. This codes for CASSERTGGIDNSPLHF.

The chain couples TRBV19 to TRBJ1-1; 8 bases agree with TRBD1. V shed 7 bases, J shed 0 bases, and the junction held 7 bases outside the gene matches. Germline assignment: CDR1 LNHDA and CDR2 SQIVND (reference sequence). The CDR3 length is 15 residues. As DNA, the CDR3 is TGTGCCAGTACGGGACAGGCATTTATGAACACTGAAGCTTTCTTT. It yields the protein CASTGQAFMNTEAFF.

Here the CDR3 DNA reads TGTGCCAGCAGATCGGGACCGACGAACACTGAAGCTTTCTTT. Encoded protein: CASRSGPTNTEAFF. This chain uses TRBV3-1 (or the pseudogene TRBV3-2) with TRBJ1-1; possible D gene TRBD1, 5 bases. CDR3 length: 14 amino acids. The V end was cut by 6 bases, the J end by 1 base, with 12 bases between. From germline, CDR1 is LGHDT and CDR2 YNNKEL (reference sequence).

The gene calls are TRBV6-5 and TRBJ2-5; TRBD1 or TRBD2 may be the D gene (5 bases each). Germline V lookup: CDR1 MNHEY, CDR2 SVGAGI. The CDR3 contains 15 residues. V was trimmed by 4 bases and J by 2 bases, leaving 14 bases between them. CDR3 DNA sequence: TGTGCCAGCAGTTTAAGTTGGGGGTATCAAGAGACCCAGTACTTC. It codes for CASSLSWGYQETQYF.

The chain has TRBV10-3 and TRBJ1-3, with unresolved D. V shed 10 bases and J shed 4 bases, with 8 bases lying between them. In germline, CDR1 is ENHRY, CDR2 SYGVKD. The length of the CDR3 is 11 residues. DNA of the CDR3: TGTGCCAACGGATCCGGAAACACCATATATTTT. Protein sequence: CANGSGNTIYF.

The rearrangement joins TRBV10-1 to TRBJ1-6; tentatively, D is TRBD1 (5 bases). The CDR3 consists of 14 residues. Trimming left V 6 bases short and J 7 bases short, with 13 bases between. Germline V gene data show CDR1 as WNHNN and CDR2 as SYGVQD (reference sequence). CDR3 protein: CASRAGTENSPLHF. The CDR3 DNA sequence: TGCGCCAGCAGGGCCGGGACGGAAAATTCACCCCTCCACTTT.

This clone is labeled medium-sized. V and J are TRBV6-6 and TRBJ2-2; D may correspond to TRBD1 or TRBD2 (6 bases each). Germline V CDR1 and CDR2: MNHNY, SVGAGI (reference sequence). With 10 bases removed from V and 0 bases from J, the gap between germline ends came to 12 bases. The CDR3 runs 14 residues. In DNA, the CDR3 is TGTGCCACCCCCCGGGGGCCGAACACCGGGGAGCTGTTTTTT. Protein product: CATPRGPNTGELFF.

V is TRBV6-5 and J is TRBJ1-1; D gene uncertain. Deletions cut 9 bases from V and 2 bases from J, with 10 bases between. The V gene's germline CDR1 is MNHEY and CDR2 SVGAGI. CDR3 length equals 12 residues. The CDR3 is CASRTVNTEAFF. For the CDR3, the DNA is TGTGCCAGTAGGACCGTCAACACTGAAGCTTTCTTT.

The chain links TRBV7-2 to TRBJ2-3; D unresolved. The V gene lost 0 bases and the J gene lost 1 base, with 11 bases spanning the gap. This CDR3 region has 16 residues. Germline V gives CDR1 SGHTA, CDR2 FQGNSA. CDR3 DNA: TGTGCCAGCAGCTTAGCGTCGGGCGCGGGCACAGATACGCAGTATTTT. Its translation: CASSLASGAGTDTQYF.

This clone was recorded once. The chain couples TRBV13 to TRBJ1-3; the D gene is possibly TRBD1 (6 bases). The V gene's germline CDR1 is PRHDT and CDR2 FYEKMQ (reference sequence). Trimming shortened V by 9 bases and J by 0 bases, and 24 bases separated the two germline ends. The CDR3 contains 18 residues. The CDR3 protein is CARREEGGPLFSGNTIYF. The CDR3 region has the DNA TGTGCCAGACGGGAGGAGGGGGGGCCGTTATTCTCTGGAAACACCATATATTTT.

The CDR3 here is CASSKPDTIYNEQFF. The CDR3 coding sequence is TGTGCCAGTAGTAAACCGGATACAATTTACAATGAGCAGTTCTTC. The rearrangement links TRBV19 to TRBJ2-1, with no clear D. This CDR3 comprises 15 residues. Germline CDR1 reads LNHDA; CDR2 reads SQIVND (reference sequence). Trimming pared 4 bases from V and 4 bases from J, leaving 14 bases between.

The rearrangement joins TRBV6-4 to TRBJ2-3; 10 bases align to TRBD2. Trimming at V came to 0 bases and at J to 5 bases, leaving 8 bases not matched to a gene. Looked up from germline, CDR1 is MRHNA and CDR2 is SNTAGT. This CDR3 has 17 amino acids. The CDR3 DNA sequence: TGTGCCAGCAGTGACTCATTCCTAGCGGGGGCGAAAGATACGCAGTATTTT. Translation gives CASSDSFLAGAKDTQYF.

The chain recombines TRBV10-3 with TRBJ1-2; D might be TRBD1 (5 bases). Germline CDR1 and CDR2: ENHRY and SYGVKD. The V end was cut by 7 bases, the J end by 0 bases, with 12 bases between. This CDR3 is 14 amino acids long. The CDR3 DNA reads TGTGCCATCAATTCAGGGCTTACTAACTATGGCTACACCTTC. It specifies CAINSGLTNYGYTF.

This chain links TRBV30 with TRBJ2-5; D gene uncertain. Germline CDR1 reads GTSNPN; CDR2 reads SVGIG (reference sequence). The CDR3 extends over 11 amino acids. Trimming left V 4 bases short and J 4 bases short, with 7 bases between. The DNA for the CDR3 is TGTGCCTGGACAATGGGAGAGACCCAGTACTTC. It encodes CAWTMGETQYF.

The V gene is TRBV18, the J gene TRBJ2-1; 8 nucleotides match TRBD2. Germline V CDR1 and CDR2: KGHSH, LQKENI. The junction had 2 bases not matched to a gene; V was cut back by 0 bases and J by 4 bases. The length of the CDR3 is 15 residues. CDR3: CASSPPAGGYNEQFF. Written as DNA, the CDR3 is TGTGCCAGCTCACCACCGGCGGGGGGATACAATGAGCAGTTCTTC.

The V and J genes are TRBV15 and TRBJ2-6; possibly TRBD2 for D (6 bases). This CDR3 has 15 residues. Germline-derived CDR1 and CDR2 are LNHNV and YYDKDF (reference sequence). V lost 3 bases and J lost 0, with 6 bases in between. CDR3 nucleotides: TGTGCCACCAGCAGGCGGGACTCTGGGGCCAACGTCCTGACTTTC. Protein sequence: CATSRRDSGANVLTF.

This clone was picked up a small number of times. The V call is TRBV27, the J call TRBJ2-7; D may match TRBD1 or TRBD2 (6 bases each). The CDR3 totals 16 residues. Germline lookup yields CDR1 MNHEY and CDR2 SMNVEV (reference sequence). The V end lost 2 bases, the J end lost 5 bases, and 19 bases lay between the germline ends. CDR3 sequence: CASSLTTEGGFHEQYF. The CDR3 nucleotides are TGTGCCAGCAGTTTAACGACGGAAGGGGGGTTCCACGAGCAGTACTTC.

This clone was seen just once. The chain uses TRBV2 and TRBJ1-2, with 7 bases that match TRBD1. V dropped 6 bases and J dropped 5; count of bases not matched to a gene: 9. The CDR3 has 14 residues. CDR1 is SNHLY, CDR2 FYNNEI, per germline. CDR3: CASRQGGGPYGYTF. CDR3 coding DNA: TGTGCCAGCAGACAAGGGGGCGGGCCATATGGCTACACCTTC.